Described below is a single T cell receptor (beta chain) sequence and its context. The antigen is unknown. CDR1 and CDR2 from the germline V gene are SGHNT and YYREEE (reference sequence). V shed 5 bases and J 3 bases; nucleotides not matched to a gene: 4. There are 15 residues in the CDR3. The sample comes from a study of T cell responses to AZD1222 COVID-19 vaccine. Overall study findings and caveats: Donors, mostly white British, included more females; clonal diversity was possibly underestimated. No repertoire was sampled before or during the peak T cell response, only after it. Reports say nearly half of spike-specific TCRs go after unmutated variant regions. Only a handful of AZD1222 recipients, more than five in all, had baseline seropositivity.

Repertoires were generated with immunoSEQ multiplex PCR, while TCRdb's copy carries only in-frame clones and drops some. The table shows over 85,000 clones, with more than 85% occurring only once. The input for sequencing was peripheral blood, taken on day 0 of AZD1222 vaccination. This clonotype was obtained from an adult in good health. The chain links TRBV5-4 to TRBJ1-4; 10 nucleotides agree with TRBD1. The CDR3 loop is CASRRQGAPNEKLFF. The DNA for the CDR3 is TGTGCCAGCAGGCGACAGGGGGCACCTAATGAAAAACTGTTTTTT. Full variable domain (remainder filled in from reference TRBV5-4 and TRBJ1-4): ETGVTQSPTHLIKTRGQQVTLRCSSQSGHNTVSWYQQALGQGPQFIFQYYREEENGRGNFPPRFSGLQFPNYSSELNVNALELDDSALYLCASRRQGAPNEKLFFGSGTQLSVL.